Given below is one T cell receptor beta chain in context. Its cognate antigen has yet to be identified. No base qualities exist here, and no much larger clone lies one base off it. The data derive from a study of T cells in tumors after PD-1 blockade (dated by TCRdb to the late 2010s). Broadly, across the study: Prior checkpoint blockade, systemic immunosuppressant use, and recent radiotherapy or other anti-cancer therapy within 4 weeks were grounds for patient exclusion. Pembrolizumab 200 mg every 3 weeks or cemiplimab 350 mg every 2 weeks was administered to patients. Some patients also continued taking vismodegib 150 mg daily during anti-PD-1 treatment. On average, peripheral blood samples yielded 40,000 or so unique clonotypes and 100,000 to 140,000 TCR templates (range roughly 24,679-290,000). Paired single-cell RNA and TCR sequencing was performed on site-matched tumors from BCC or SCC patients before and after anti-PD-1 therapy. To compare clonotypes in blood and tumor, bulk TCR sequencing was done on 10 to 11 peripheral blood samples taken from 5 or 6 patients. RECIST version 1.1 was used to evaluate clinical response.

The germline V and J ends show losses of 5 bases and 4 bases respectively, and no gene match explains 6 bases of the junction. The CDR1 and CDR2 encoded by the germline V gene are SGHTA and FQGNSA. The CDR3, cysteine through phenylalanine, is 14 amino acids long. Just CDR3 DNA is preserved here, 42 bases in frame from base 1. The time point label corresponds to: before anti-PD-1 therapy. For bulk TCRbeta sequencing, genomic DNA was extracted from tumor biopsies or peripheral blood, and input amounts ranged from about 600 ng to 6,004 ng. Histologically proven advanced or metastatic basal or squamous cell carcinoma was present in all patients, all of whom were poor candidates for surgical resection. The basal cell carcinoma cohort comprised roughly twelve patients, of whom roughly 8 had bulk tumor TCR sequencing. Results and caveats for the whole study, not just this receptor: Approximately 43% of tumor TCR clonotypes were found in blood, and some novel exhausted tumor clones appeared in pre-treatment blood, suggesting peripheral recruitment. The source of novel T cell clones was not identified and could include lymphoid organs or rare unexpanded clones within the tumor or its periphery.

The immunoSEQ platform was used for deep TCRbeta sequencing. From the authors' description of their analysis: Only productive rearrangements were exported from the immunoSEQ Analyzer for further analysis. T cell phenotypes were assigned to bulk TCRbeta clonotypes by matching the clonotypes to single-cell RNA+TCR-seq clones that had the same TCRbeta sequence. Using bulk TCR sequencing data, clone enrichment in tumor was calculated by dividing a clone's tumor frequency by the same clone's PBMC frequency. GLIPH was used to group TCRs into specificity groups, clusters of distinct TCRs likely recognizing common antigens via shared CDR3 motifs. In its TCRdb copy, this immuneACCESS table keeps in-frame sequences only and misses some clones. Where compared with another copy, unresolved V genes explain less than half of these, and the others have no known cause. That table is the source of V, J and clone size, and D and trimming were worked out from the DNA. The sample data list 54,000 or so clones, and about four fifths of these were observed just once. The ten largest clones represent 10% to 15% of the sample.

The clonotype originates from a human donor with basal cell carcinoma. The chain joins TRBV7-2 to TRBJ2-7, and 9 junction bases match TRBD1. Sequenced material: PBMCs, taken before anti-PD-1 treatment. In nucleotides, the sequence is TGTGCCAGCAGCCAGTCGACAGGGGGATACGAGCAGTACTTC. This encodes CASSQSTGGYEQYF. Here the CDR3 is joined to the reference TRBV7-2 and TRBJ2-7 genes, and the full variable domain is: GAGVSQSPSNKVTEKGKDVELRCDPISGHTALYWYRQSLGQGLEFLIYFQGNSAPDKSGLPSDRFSAERTGGSVSTLTIQRTQQEDSAVYLCASSQSTGGYEQYFGPGTRLTVT.